This TCR beta chain was recorded in a study of blood T cell repertoires in COVID-19. Study overall: Acute-phase and convalescent COVID-19 samples originated in the United States, Italy and Spain. The cDNA or gDNA used as material had been derived from T cells, B-cell-depleted T cells, or PBMCs.

Germline CDR1 and CDR2: SGHRS and YFSETQ. CDR3 length: 14 residues. V shed 6 bases and J 5 bases; nucleotides not matched to a gene: 9. In the study's own analysis: Amplification of reference gene primers was used by the study to estimate nucleated cell counts. The data were produced by immunoSEQ multiplex PCR, yet TCRdb's version contains in-frame clones alone and is incomplete. V, J and clone size are those of that table, while D and trimming were read from the DNA. The data hold 65,000 to 85,000 clones, with over 70% observed a single time. The sequenced material came from peripheral blood. The chain has TRBV5-1 and TRBJ2-3; 7 positions agree with TRBD1. The source of this sequence is a human donor in a cohort sampled during active COVID-19. CDR3 sequence: CASKQEQGIDTQYF. For the CDR3, the DNA is TGCGCCAGCAAACAGGAACAGGGGATAGATACGCAGTATTTT.